The source of this T cell receptor beta chain is a study of T cell changes during pregnancy in multiple sclerosis. The data were produced by immunoSEQ multiplex PCR, yet TCRdb's version contains in-frame clones alone and is incomplete. Of about 34,000 clones in the sample, about nine tenths were seen once. CDR3 length equals 16 residues. The germline V gene has CDR1 SGDLS and CDR2 YYNGEE. Trimming took 1 base from V and 8 from J; bases not matched to a gene: 9. The receptor was derived from a female donor in good health, enrolled as a control in a pregnancy study. The specimen comprised peripheral blood, sampled in the second trimester of pregnancy. The chain recombines TRBV9 with TRBJ1-3, with 10 bases that match TRBD1. The CDR3 sequence: CASSVNSDRGLDTIYF. CDR3 coding DNA: TGTGCCAGCAGCGTAAATTCAGACAGGGGGCTGGACACCATATATTTT. The whole variable domain, filled in from reference TRBV9 and TRBJ1-3, reads DSGVTQTPKHLITATGQRVTLRCSPRSGDLSVYWYQQSLDQGLQFLIQYYNGEERAKGNILERFSAQQFPDLHSELNLSSLELGDSALYFCASSVNSDRGLDTIYFGEGSWLTVV.